Listed here are 2 T cell receptor beta chains from one sample, sequenced in a study of molecular identifiers for immune sequencing clone quantification. TCRdb re-analysed the PCR reads in MiXCR, keeping a single row per CDR3 protein. This sample has around 89,000 distinct CDR3 sequences; around 17% occur once, and the top ten carry roughly 0.85%. The specimen was naive CD8+ T cells from blood, with Jurkat cell RNA spiked in. The subset is: FACS-sorted CD8+CD4-CCR7+CD45RA+ naive T cells. Receptors were obtained from a human donor in good health. Some libraries in this study had Jurkat cell RNA spiked in.

Comments on this clonotype: This may arise from a read error, as a much more abundant clone is one base away. This chain connects TRBV5-6 to TRBJ2-5, with D possibly being TRBD2 (7 bases). This CDR3 spans 16 amino acids. CDR1 is SGHDT, CDR2 YYEEEE, per germline. The CDR3 region has the DNA TGTGCCGGCAGCTTGGTCCGGCGGGGGCACCAAGAGACCCAGTACTTC. Its translation: CAGSLVRRGHQETQYF.

Of note for this clonotype: This could be a read error, since a much larger clone is one nucleotide away. J is TRBJ2-3 and V is TRBV27; tentative D call: TRBD1 (6 bases). The CDR3 length is 15 residues. Per the germline V gene, CDR1 is MNHEY and CDR2 is SMNVEV (reference sequence). The CDR3, as DNA: TGTGCCAGCCGAGGGGGTGCTTGGTCCACAGATTCGCAGTATTTT. Translating it yields CASRGGAWSTDSQYF.